This T cell receptor beta chain was recorded in a study of T cells after yellow fever vaccination. Broader study findings: Clones from primary vaccination mostly reappeared after the booster (96% CD4, less than 90% CD8). FACS-sorted repertoires could contain abundant clonotypes contaminating from the bulk population. Researchers noted that a small share of clonotypes showed up in both CD4 and CD8 compartments.

This clonotype was recorded a few times. The target antigen is unknown. CDR3 length: 16 amino acids. Germline V gives CDR1 SGDLS, CDR2 YYNGEE. V dropped 4 bases and J dropped 3; count of bases not matched to a gene: 11. In making TCR cDNA, 5'RACE template switching added a universal primer site and UMIs to it. Using its own MiXCR run on the 5' RACE reads, TCRdb lists one record per CDR3 protein. The sample holds a few hundred thousand distinct CDR3 sequences; about 19% are singletons and the top ten take 15% to 20%. This clonotype was sampled from a man in his late teens or twenties who received the YFV17D yellow fever vaccine. The rearrangement uses TRBV9 and TRBJ1-1; 8 nucleotides align to TRBD1. The material was PBMCs, obtained before the yellow fever booster vaccination. The CDR3 nucleotides read TGTGCCAGCAGCCTCGGACAGGGCTATGAGGACACTGAAGCTTTCTTT. It encodes CASSLGQGYEDTEAFF.